This T cell receptor beta chain was sequenced in a study of glioma-infiltrating T cells after dendritic cell vaccination. Study at large: The vaccine used monocyte-derived dendritic cells pulsed overnight with autologous tumor lysate. At biweekly intervals, patients got three intradermal dendritic cell vaccine injections.

Clones were read by immunoSEQ multiplex PCR, and TCRdb kept only the in-frame ones, dropping some. The data show thousands of clones, approximately 95% seen once. Germline CDR1 is MNHNS and CDR2 is SASEGT. The V end lost 10 bases, the J end lost 5 bases, and 14 bases lay between the germline ends. The CDR3 is 12 amino acids. Isocitrate dehydrogenase mutation was absent in all glioblastoma patients. The chain employs TRBV6-1 and TRBJ1-1, with D perhaps TRBD1 (5 bases). The material was blood, obtained before dendritic cell vaccination. This TCR was sampled from a human donor with glioblastoma. In DNA form, the CDR3 reads TGTGCCACCCGTGGGGGGGGGACTGAAGCTTTCTTT. This codes for CATRGGGTEAFF.